This is a list of T cell receptor beta chains from one sample in a study of T cells after yellow fever vaccination. A single record per CDR3 protein comes from TCRdb applying MiXCR to the 5' RACE reads. The table shows about 240,000 distinct CDR3 sequences, with 6.9% occurring only once. The source was CD4+ T cells sorted from PBMCs, collected 15 days after the yellow fever booster vaccination. All receptors come from a young man who received the YFV17D yellow fever vaccine. CDR3s include the opening cysteine and the closing phenylalanine or tryptophan. D genes are given only for firm matches. Part of the rows lack a size; the others show once, few, many or a class for expanded clones.

J: TRBJ2-7
size: few
D: -
V: TRBV2
DNA: TGTGCCAGCTCGGGGAACTCACCCCACTACGAGCAGTACTTC
CDR3: CASSGNSPHYEQYF

J: TRBJ2-5
size: few
D: -
V: TRBV7-2
DNA: TGTGCCAGCAGCCGGGACCGGACGGAGACCCAGTACTTC
CDR3: CASSRDRTETQYF

J: TRBJ2-1
size: few
D: TRBD2
V: TRBV4-3
DNA: TGCGCCAGCAGCCAAGGGCCGGGGGGGTACAATGAGCAGTTCTTC
CDR3: CASSQGPGGYNEQFF

J: TRBJ2-5
size: -
D: TRBD1
V: TRBV18
DNA: TGTGCCAGCTCGCCTCCGGGACAGAGAACATCAGAGACCCAGTACTTC
CDR3: CASSPPGQRTSETQYF

J: TRBJ1-1
size: many
D: -
V: TRBV7-8
DNA: TGTGCCAGCAGCTTAGAAGTGAACACTGAAGCTTTCTTT
CDR3: CASSLEVNTEAFF

J: TRBJ2-1
size: -
D: TRBD2
V: TRBV20-1
DNA: TGCAGTGCTAGAGTTAGAGGACTAGCGGGATCCAATGAGCAGTTCTTC
CDR3: CSARVRGLAGSNEQFF

J: TRBJ2-5
size: few
D: TRBD2
V: TRBV7-8
DNA: TGTGCCAGCAGCTTAGTTCGACTAGCGGACCCAGGGACCCAGTACTTC
CDR3: CASSLVRLADPGTQYF

J: TRBJ2-1
size: many
D: TRBD2
V: TRBV12-3/TRBV12-4
DNA: TGTGCCAGCAGACCTAGCGGGAGCGGCGGTGAGCAGTTCTTC
CDR3: CASRPSGSGGEQFF

J: TRBJ2-7
size: few
D: TRBD1
V: TRBV28
DNA: TGTGCCAGCAGTCGGCCCGGGACAGTGGGTGGGGAGCAGTACTTC
CDR3: CASSRPGTVGGEQYF

J: TRBJ2-7
size: few
D: TRBD2
V: TRBV11-2
DNA: TGTGCCAGCAGCTTAGATACGTGGGAGGGAGGAGAGCAGTACTTC
CDR3: CASSLDTWEGGEQYF

J: TRBJ2-2
size: once
D: TRBD1
V: TRBV12-3/TRBV12-4
DNA: TGTGCCAGCAGTCCTACCGGGACAGGGAACACCGGGGAGCTGTTTTTT
CDR3: CASSPTGTGNTGELFF

J: TRBJ1-4
size: few
D: -
V: TRBV20-1
DNA: TGCAGTGCTAGAGATATGGAGGGTACAGATGAAAAACTGTTTTTT
CDR3: CSARDMEGTDEKLFF

J: TRBJ1-6
size: -
D: -
V: TRBV6-5
DNA: TGTGCCAGCAGAGGCCCGAGTAATTCACCCCTCCACTTT
CDR3: CASRGPSNSPLHF

J: TRBJ2-1
size: many
D: TRBD2
V: TRBV2
DNA: TGTGCCAGCAGAGGGACTAGCGGGGCCCATGAGCAGTTCTTC
CDR3: CASRGTSGAHEQFF

J: TRBJ2-1
size: many
D: -
V: TRBV27
DNA: TGTGCCAGCAGTACTCCCCCTACCGAACCCCTCAATGAGCAGTTCTTC
CDR3: CASSTPPTEPLNEQFF

J: TRBJ2-5
size: many
D: TRBD1
V: TRBV15
DNA: TGTGCCACCAGCAGACAGGGGGCAGGGGAGACCCAGTACTTC
CDR3: CATSRQGAGETQYF

J: TRBJ2-5
size: -
D: TRBD2
V: TRBV20-1
DNA: TGCAGTGCAACGCCCGTGGAGGGAGGGCCTCAAGAGACCCAGTACTTC
CDR3: CSATPVEGGPQETQYF

J: TRBJ2-3
size: few
D: -
V: TRBV12-3/TRBV12-4
DNA: TGTGCCAGCAGTCCCCGAGTAGATACGCAGTATTTT
CDR3: CASSPRVDTQYF

J: TRBJ2-2
size: few
D: -
V: TRBV28
DNA: TGTGCCAGCAGTTTAATCAGGGCCGGGGAGCTGTTTTTT
CDR3: CASSLIRAGELFF

J: TRBJ2-3
size: few
D: -
V: TRBV24-1
DNA: TGTGCCACCAGTGACCATACCACAGATACGCAGTATTTT
CDR3: CATSDHTTDTQYF

J: TRBJ2-1
size: -
D: -
V: TRBV6-2/TRBV6-3
DNA: TGTGCCAGCAGTTACCCCGGGCCATCCCGCAATGAGCAGTTCTTC
CDR3: CASSYPGPSRNEQFF

J: TRBJ2-3
size: few
D: TRBD2
V: TRBV12-3/TRBV12-4
DNA: TGTGCCAGCAGTTTACGGGCGGGGGACCAATTCACAGATACGCAGTATTTT
CDR3: CASSLRAGDQFTDTQYF

J: TRBJ1-3
size: many
D: -
V: TRBV29-1
DNA: TGCAGCGTTGAGAAACGCTCTGGAAACACCATATATTTT
CDR3: CSVEKRSGNTIYF

J: TRBJ2-1
size: -
D: -
V: TRBV7-8
DNA: TGTGCCAGCAGACGAAGCGGGCAGGGCGGATACAATGAGCAGTTCTTC
CDR3: CASRRSGQGGYNEQFF

J: TRBJ1-4
size: few
D: -
V: TRBV20-1
DNA: TGCAGTGCCAGAGGCCAGGAAAGAGAAAAACTGTTTTTT
CDR3: CSARGQEREKLFF

J: TRBJ1-4
size: few
D: -
V: TRBV20-1
DNA: TGCAGTGCTAGAGACCCCCGGGCGGGACCTAATGAAAAACTGTTTTTT
CDR3: CSARDPRAGPNEKLFF

J: TRBJ2-3
size: -
D: -
V: TRBV5-1
DNA: TGCGCCAGCAGCTTGAGTAGCCGTGTAACAGATACGCAGTATTTT
CDR3: CASSLSSRVTDTQYF

J: TRBJ2-7
size: -
D: -
V: TRBV7-6
DNA: TGTGCCAGCAGCTCGGGGACTCACCGTTACGAGCAGTACTTC
CDR3: CASSSGTHRYEQYF

J: TRBJ2-5
size: few
D: -
V: TRBV5-1
DNA: TGCGCCAGCAGCCCCCAGGGGAAAGAGACCCAGTACTTC
CDR3: CASSPQGKETQYF

J: TRBJ2-1
size: many
D: -
V: TRBV7-9
DNA: TGTGCCAGCGGTCACTTATCCGAGTCATATGAGCAGTTCTTC
CDR3: CASGHLSESYEQFF

J: TRBJ2-3
size: many
D: TRBD2
V: TRBV20-1
DNA: TGCAGTGCTACTTGGCGGGAGAGCACAGATACGCAGTATTTT
CDR3: CSATWRESTDTQYF

J: TRBJ2-2
size: -
D: -
V: TRBV12-3/TRBV12-4
DNA: TGTGCCAGCAATCCACTCTTGGATTCCGGGGAGCTGTTTTTT
CDR3: CASNPLLDSGELFF

J: TRBJ1-2
size: many
D: -
V: TRBV19
DNA: TGTGCCAGTAGCCTCTCGAACAGGGAGGTGCTTGGCTACACCTTC
CDR3: CASSLSNREVLGYTF

J: TRBJ2-3
size: -
D: -
V: TRBV29-1
DNA: TGCAGCGTTGTGAAGACCACAGATACGCAGTATTTT
CDR3: CSVVKTTDTQYF

J: TRBJ2-2
size: many
D: -
V: TRBV11-2
DNA: TGTGCCAGCAGCCCCTTGTGGGGGAACACCGGGGAGCTGTTTTTT
CDR3: CASSPLWGNTGELFF

J: TRBJ2-3
size: -
D: TRBD1
V: TRBV10-1
DNA: TGCGCCAGCAGTGAGGTCGGGACAGGCAAGGGTACGCAGTATTTT
CDR3: CASSEVGTGKGTQYF

J: TRBJ2-7
size: few
D: -
V: TRBV5-1
DNA: TGCGCCAGCAGCTTGGCCACGGGAAGCTCCTACGAGCAGTACTTC
CDR3: CASSLATGSSYEQYF

J: TRBJ2-2
size: many
D: -
V: TRBV11-2
DNA: TGTGCCAGCAGCTTAGGTCGCAGGGCGAACACCGGGGAGCTGTTTTTT
CDR3: CASSLGRRANTGELFF

J: TRBJ2-3
size: -
D: -
V: TRBV30
DNA: TGTGCCTCGGGTTTCACAGATACGCAGTATTTT
CDR3: CASGFTDTQYF

J: TRBJ2-2
size: few
D: -
V: TRBV3-1
DNA: TGTGCCAGCAGCCGGCTAGCCGACGCCGGGGAGCTGTTTTTT
CDR3: CASSRLADAGELFF

J: TRBJ1-2
size: -
D: -
V: TRBV5-1
DNA: TGCGCCAGCAGCTTGGAGGGGAGACGAGTGGATGGCTACACCTTC
CDR3: CASSLEGRRVDGYTF

J: TRBJ2-1
size: many
D: -
V: TRBV7-9
DNA: TGTGCCAGCAGCTTTCCGTCCAATGCTGGGAATGAGCAGTTCTTC
CDR3: CASSFPSNAGNEQFF

J: TRBJ1-3
size: few
D: -
V: TRBV5-6
DNA: TGTGCCAGCAGTCTCCCACCAGGATCTGGAAACACCATATATTTT
CDR3: CASSLPPGSGNTIYF

J: TRBJ2-7
size: -
D: TRBD1
V: TRBV29-1
DNA: TGCAGCGTTGAAGTCTGGACAGGGTTGTCCGAGCAGTACTTC
CDR3: CSVEVWTGLSEQYF

J: TRBJ2-7
size: many
D: TRBD2
V: TRBV5-1
DNA: TGCGCCAGCAGTCCCGGGACTAGCGGAACCTACGAGCAGTACTTC
CDR3: CASSPGTSGTYEQYF